The rows below give T cell receptor beta chains drawn from one sample of a study of radiotherapy plus CTLA-4 blockade in lung cancer. TCRdb's table, derived via immunoSEQ multiplex PCR, lists solely in-frame clones and lacks some. The data show tens of thousands of clones, roughly 85% seen once. The sample here was peripheral blood, taken from a patient treated with radiotherapy plus ipilimumab. Every receptor here comes from a human donor with non-small cell lung cancer who had stable disease on radiotherapy plus ipilimumab. Both conserved end residues are part of each CDR3. D genes are given only for firm matches. Expanded clones are given a class, and other clones once, few, many or no size at all.

- TRBJ2-7 TRBV18 - TGTGCCAGCTCCCCCACCGGGGGAGCGGCGGCCTACGAGCAGTACTTC CASSPTGGAAAYEQYF
- TRBJ1-2 TRBV28 TRBD1 TGTGCCAGCAGTTTCCGGGGACAGGGGGCGAAAGGCTACACCTTC CASSFRGQGAKGYTF
- TRBJ1-3 TRBV28 TRBD1 TGTGCCAGCAAAGCGACAGGGGCGGGAAACACCATATATTTT CASKATGAGNTIYF
- TRBJ1-5 TRBV6-1 - TGTGCCAGCACGATGGGAAATCAGCCCCAGCATTTT CASTMGNQPQHF
few TRBJ1-1 TRBV7-9 - TGTGCCAGCAGCAGTAAACAACAGATCCCGAACACTGAAGCTTTCTTT CASSSKQQIPNTEAFF
few TRBJ2-1 TRBV7-9 - TGTGCCAGCAGCTTAGGTTGGGGAGATGAGCAGTTCTTC CASSLGWGDEQFF
- TRBJ1-1 TRBV19 - TGTGCCAGTAGTATAGATCCCCGGGGATACGAAGCTTTCTTT CASSIDPRGYEAFF
- TRBJ1-5 TRBV19 TRBD1 TGTGCCGCAGGGGGGGGGTTAAGCAATCAGCCCCAGCATTTT CAAGGGLSNQPQHF
- TRBJ2-2 TRBV5-5 - TGTGCCAGCAGGCCGGTTATAGCGGACGGTGGCGGGGAGCTGTTTTTT CASRPVIADGGGELFF
- TRBJ2-2 TRBV5-1 - TGCGCCAGCAGCTTGTCTGGGAACCCGAGCACCGGGGAGCTGTTTTTT CASSLSGNPSTGELFF
- TRBJ2-1 TRBV2 - TGTGCCAGCAGGGGGGCGAACAATGAGCAGTTCTTC CASRGANNEQFF
few TRBJ1-4 TRBV5-1 TRBD1 TGCGCCAGCAGTAACAGGGGATTAAGGGAAAAACTGTTTTTT CASSNRGLREKLFF
- TRBJ1-5 TRBV4-1 - TGCGCCAGCAGCCAAGACGGCACCAATCAGCCCCAGCATTTT CASSQDGTNQPQHF
- TRBJ2-3 TRBV5-4 TRBD2 TGTGCCAGCAGCTTGGGGGGACTAGTTGCAGATACGCAGTATTTT CASSLGGLVADTQYF
once TRBJ1-3 TRBV27 - TGTGCCACCCAGTACGGAAACACCATATATTTT CATQYGNTIYF
- TRBJ1-5 TRBV28 - TGTGCCAGCACCGACAGGTTTCAGCCCCAGCATTTT CASTDRFQPQHF
- TRBJ2-1 TRBV28 TRBD1 TGTGCCAGCAGTTCGCAGGGGGATGAGCAGTTCTTC CASSSQGDEQFF
few TRBJ2-1 TRBV28 TRBD2 TGTGCCAGCTCACCGGTCACTAGCGGGGTGTCGGGGTTCTTC CASSPVTSGVSGFF
- TRBJ2-2 TRBV7-7 - TGTGCTAGCAGCTTAGAACTGGGAGGCACCGGGGAGCTGTTTTTT CASSLELGGTGELFF
- TRBJ2-3 TRBV5-1 - TGCGCCAGCAGCCAGGCCGGTAGGGATACGCAGTATTTT CASSQAGRDTQYF
- TRBJ2-3 TRBV5-1 TRBD1 TGCGCCAGCAGCTTGAAGGGGGCCAGCACAGATACGCAGTATTTT CASSLKGASTDTQYF
- TRBJ1-6 TRBV2 - TGTGCCAGCAAGGCCGGAGGGAATTCACCCCTCCACTTT CASKAGGNSPLHF
- TRBJ2-2 TRBV11-3 TRBD2 TGTGCCAGCAGCCCAGGGGGACTAGCGGGAATCGGGGAGCTGTTTTTT CASSPGGLAGIGELFF
- TRBJ2-6 TRBV28 TRBD1 TGTGCCAGCAGCAAGACAGGGGGCGCTTCAGGGGCCAACGTCCTGACTTTC CASSKTGGASGANVLTF
once TRBJ2-2 TRBV5-4 - TGTGCCAGCAGCTTTAGCGGGGAGCTGTTTTTT CASSFSGELFF
- TRBJ2-1 TRBV5-1 TRBD2 TGCGCCAGCAGCTTGTCTAGCGGGAGTAATGAGCAGTTCTTC CASSLSSGSNEQFF
- TRBJ2-5 TRBV18 - TGTGCCAGCTCACCACCAGGACTACGGGGAGAGACCCAGTACTTC CASSPPGLRGETQYF
- TRBJ2-3 TRBV18 - TGTGCCAGCTCACCGTCCGCAGATACGCAGTATTTT CASSPSADTQYF
- TRBJ2-6 TRBV7-9 - TGTGCCAGCAGCTTAGCAGACTCTGGGGCCAACGTCCTGACTTTC CASSLADSGANVLTF
- TRBJ2-1 TRBV18 - TGTGCCAGCTCACCACCCACACCAAACAATGAGCAGTTCTTC CASSPPTPNNEQFF
- TRBJ2-1 TRBV6-5 TRBD2 TGTGCCAGCAGTCAACCGGGACTAGCGTGGAATGAGCAGTTCTTC CASSQPGLAWNEQFF
- TRBJ2-7 TRBV5-1 - TGCGCCAGCAGCTCCGGACTCTGGCCATACGAGCAGTACTTC CASSSGLWPYEQYF
- TRBJ2-5 TRBV5-1 - TGCGCCAGCAGCCCGGTAGGGAGCCAAGAGACCCAGTACTTC CASSPVGSQETQYF
once TRBJ1-6 TRBV27 TRBD1 TGTGCCAGCAGTTCGACAGGGGGGGACAATTCACCCCTCCACTTT CASSSTGGDNSPLHF
few TRBJ2-7 TRBV6-6 TRBD2 TGTGCCAGCAGTTATGGGAAGAGCGGGAGGGCGGACGAGCAGTACTTC CASSYGKSGRADEQYF
- TRBJ1-6 TRBV27 - TGTGCCAGCAGTTTATCACAGGGAAGTAATTCACCCCTCCACTTT CASSLSQGSNSPLHF
once TRBJ1-5 TRBV6-1 - TGTGCCAGCAGTGAAGAAGGGCTAGCAAATCAGCCCCAGCATTTT CASSEEGLANQPQHF
- TRBJ1-1 TRBV6-6 - TGTGCCAGCAGTCTCGACAGCGTGAACACTGAAGCTTTCTTT CASSLDSVNTEAFF
- TRBJ2-4 TRBV5-1 TRBD1 TGCGCCAGCAGTTTAGGGACAGCCCAAAACATTCAGTACTTC CASSLGTAQNIQYF
- TRBJ2-7 TRBV19 TRBD1 TGTGCCAGTAGAGTAAACAGGGGCCACGAGCAGTACTTC CASRVNRGHEQYF
- TRBJ1-2 TRBV6-4 TRBD1 TGTGCCAGCAGGGCAGGGACAGGGATCAACCACTATGGCTACACCTTC CASRAGTGINHYGYTF
few TRBJ2-3 TRBV5-1 TRBD2 TGCGCCAGCAGCACTAGCGGGGGCTTCACAGATACGCAGTATTTT CASSTSGGFTDTQYF
- TRBJ2-7 TRBV11-3 TRBD1 TGTGCCAGCAGCTACGGGACAGGGTCGAGCGAGCAGTACTTC CASSYGTGSSEQYF
- TRBJ1-5 TRBV6-5 TRBD1 TGTGCCAGCAGTAGGACAGGGGGCAATCAGCCCCAGCATTTT CASSRTGGNQPQHF
- TRBJ1-2 TRBV30 - TGTGCCTGGAGCCCGAGCTACACCTTC CAWSPSYTF
- TRBJ1-1 TRBV12-5 TRBD1 TGTGCTAGTGGTTTGGCACAGGGGGCGAGGACTGAAGCTTTCTTT CASGLAQGARTEAFF
- TRBJ2-7 TRBV27 TRBD1 TGTGCCAGCAGATCACAGGGGGCAGGGGACGAGCAGTACTTC CASRSQGAGDEQYF
- TRBJ2-3 TRBV18 TRBD2 TGTGCCAGCTCACCGGAGGCTAGCGGGAGGTTGGGCACAGATACGCAGTATTTT CASSPEASGRLGTDTQYF
- TRBJ2-1 TRBV7-2 - TGTGCCAGCAGCTTAGCGCAATTGTGGGGACGGGGAAAATCCTACAATGAGCAGTTCTTC CASSLAQLWGRGKSYNEQFF
- TRBJ1-2 TRBV2 - TGTGCCAGCACAAAGGACAGTATAGCTAACTATGGCTACACCTTC CASTKDSIANYGYTF
few TRBJ2-3 TRBV6-1 - TGTGCCAGCAGTGGGTACAGTGAAGCTTGGGATACGCAGTATTTT CASSGYSEAWDTQYF
- TRBJ1-5 TRBV6-1 TRBD1 TGTGCCAGCAGTGAAATGGGACAGGGGAATCAGCCCCAGCATTTT CASSEMGQGNQPQHF
- TRBJ2-7 TRBV5-1 - TGCGCCAGCAGCTTGGTAGCGGGACAGGGCACCTACGAGCAGTACTTC CASSLVAGQGTYEQYF
- TRBJ1-1 TRBV5-1 TRBD1 TGCGCCAGCAGCCCACAGGGGGCGATCACTGAAGCTTTCTTT CASSPQGAITEAFF
- TRBJ2-7 TRBV6-5 - TGTGCCAGCAGTCACCTGAGAGGGGCCGGCGAGCAGTACTTC CASSHLRGAGEQYF
- TRBJ2-1 TRBV29-1 - TGCAGCGGGGATTGGGGGGCTTCCTACAATGAGCAGTTCTTC CSGDWGASYNEQFF
- TRBJ2-1 TRBV10-1 - TGCGCCAGCAGTGAAACCGGGATAGGTGAGCAGTTCTTC CASSETGIGEQFF